Listed here are 9 T cell receptor beta chains from one sample, sequenced in a study of STAT3 mutations in large granular lymphocyte leukemia. Regarding the study as a whole: Every T-cell large granular lymphocyte leukemia patient had at least one immunodominant TCR beta clonotype.

Their antigens are not known. Sequencing was performed with immunoSEQ multiplex PCR; in TCRdb, only in-frame clones are kept and a portion is missing. The table lists fewer than 20,000 clones, almost 85% of them singletons. The sample comprised peripheral blood mononuclear cells. Source of these receptors: a man aged 45-60 years with T-cell large granular lymphocyte leukemia. Some clones in this sample may be carry-over from other donors' samples.

J is TRBJ2-7 and V is TRBV5-1, with 8 bases matching TRBD2. This CDR3 region has 15 residues. Germline V gene lookup returns CDR1 SGHRS and CDR2 YFSETQ. Trimming cost V 5 bases and J 2 bases; bases outside gene matches: 9. The CDR3 DNA sequence: TGCGCCAGCAGAGAGGTCCTAGCGGGTGCCTACGAGCAGTACTTC. Translation gives CASREVLAGAYEQYF.

This chain connects TRBV7-8 to TRBJ2-7, with 11 bases fitting TRBD1. Germline V gives CDR1 SGHVS, CDR2 FQNEAQ. Trimming removed 4 bases from V and 6 bases from J; junction bases left unmatched: 5. This CDR3 has 14 residues. The chain's CDR3 is CASSYRTGGFEQYF. CDR3 bases: TGTGCCAGCAGCTATCGGACAGGGGGCTTCGAGCAGTACTTC. The whole variable domain, filled in from reference TRBV7-8 and TRBJ2-7, reads GAGVSQSPRYKVAKRGQDVALRCDPISGHVSLFWYQQALGQGPEFLTYFQNEAQLDKSGLPSDRFFAERPEGSVSTLKIQRTQQEDSAVYLCASSYRTGGFEQYFGPGTRLTVT.

This chain uses TRBV7-9 with TRBJ2-7; 8 bases line up with TRBD2. The CDR3 runs 13 residues. V lost 5 bases and J lost 2; bases outside the gene matches: 2. Per germline, CDR1 SEHNR and CDR2 FQNEAQ (reference sequence). CDR3 DNA sequence: TGTGCCAGCAGCACCGGGAGGGCCTACGAGCAGTACTTC. Translating it yields CASSTGRAYEQYF.

The chain couples TRBV28 to TRBJ2-6, with D unclear. Trimming cost V 10 bases and J 0 bases, with 7 bases left between them. This CDR3 spans 13 amino acids. The germline CDR1 and CDR2 sequences are MDHEN and SYDVKM. CDR3 in amino acids: CAIWGSGANVLTF. The CDR3 DNA reads as TGTGCCATCTGGGGCTCTGGGGCCAACGTCCTGACTTTC. Together with reference TRBV28 and TRBJ2-6, the CDR3 gives the full variable domain: DVKVTQSSRYLVKRTGEKVFLECVQDMDHENMFWYRQDPGLGLRLIYFSYDVKMKEKGDIPEGYSVSREKKERFSLILESASTNQTSMYLCAIWGSGANVLTFGAGSRLTVL.

This chain links TRBV10-3 with TRBJ2-5; D gene uncertain. With 2 bases removed from V and 1 base from J, the gap between germline ends came to 8 bases. The CDR3 is 14 residues long. Looked up from germline, CDR1 is ENHRY and CDR2 is SYGVKD. CDR3 region: CAISEGDRQETQYF. CDR3 DNA sequence: TGTGCCATCAGTGAGGGGGATCGCCAAGAGACCCAGTACTTC.

The CDR3 spells CATSSDGPQHF. The CDR3 DNA reads as TGTGCCACCAGCTCGGATGGGCCCCAGCATTTT. The chain is built from TRBV15 and TRBJ1-5, with D hard to call. CDR1 LNHNV and CDR2 YYDKDF come from the germline V gene (reference sequence). The CDR3 runs 11 residues. V shed 5 bases and J shed 9 bases, with 8 bases lying between them.

The rearrangement uses TRBV10-1 and TRBJ2-1, with 14 bases matching TRBD2. V lost 4 bases and J lost 1; bases outside the gene matches: 9. Germline CDR1 WNHNN, CDR2 SYGVQD (reference sequence). This CDR3 is 19 amino acids long. CDR3 sequence: CASSGGLAGEEGSYNEQFF. Written as DNA, the CDR3 is TGCGCCAGCAGTGGGGGACTAGCGGGAGAGGAGGGTTCCTACAATGAGCAGTTCTTC.

CDR3 nucleotide sequence: TGTGCCAGCAGCCCCCTAGGGGGACAGCAAGAGACCCAGTACTTC. Amino acids: CASSPLGGQQETQYF. This chain links TRBV9 with TRBJ2-5; TRBD1 agrees at 7 bases. The germline gives CDR1 SGDLS, CDR2 YYNGEE. This CDR3 is 15 amino acids long. The trim removed 4 bases at V and 2 bases at J, leaving 8 bases unmatched.

This rearrangement joins TRBV7-9 to TRBJ2-2, with unresolved D. Per germline, CDR1 SEHNR and CDR2 FQNEAQ (reference sequence). Trimming stripped 6 bases from V and 7 bases from J, with 15 bases between. The CDR3 covers 14 residues. CDR3 DNA sequence: TGTGCCAGCAGTAAAGACTTGGCGAGCGGGGAGCTGTTTTTT. Translated, it gives CASSKDLASGELFF.